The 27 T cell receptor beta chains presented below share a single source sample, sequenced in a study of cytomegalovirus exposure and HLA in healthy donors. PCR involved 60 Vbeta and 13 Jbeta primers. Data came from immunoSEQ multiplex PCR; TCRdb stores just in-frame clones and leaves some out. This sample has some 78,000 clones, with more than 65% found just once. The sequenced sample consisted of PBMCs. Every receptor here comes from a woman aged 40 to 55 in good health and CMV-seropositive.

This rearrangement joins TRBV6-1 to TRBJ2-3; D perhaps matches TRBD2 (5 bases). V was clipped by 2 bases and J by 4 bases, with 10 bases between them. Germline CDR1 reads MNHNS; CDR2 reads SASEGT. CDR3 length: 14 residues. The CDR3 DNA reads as TGTGCCAGCAGTGAAAGGAGGAGCGCAGATACGCAGTATTTT. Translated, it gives CASSERRSADTQYF.

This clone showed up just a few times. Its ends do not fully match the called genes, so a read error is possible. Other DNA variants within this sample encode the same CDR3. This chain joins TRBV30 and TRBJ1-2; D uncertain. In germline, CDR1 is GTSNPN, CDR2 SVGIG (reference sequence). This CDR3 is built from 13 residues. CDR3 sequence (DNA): TGTGCCTGGAGTGTGGAGGCTAACTATGGCTACCCCTTC. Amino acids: CAWSVEANYGYPF.

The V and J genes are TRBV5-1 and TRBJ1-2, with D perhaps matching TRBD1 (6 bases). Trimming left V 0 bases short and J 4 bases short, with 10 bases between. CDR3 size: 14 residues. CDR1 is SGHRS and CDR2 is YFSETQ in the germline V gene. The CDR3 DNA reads TGCGCCAGCAGCTTGGGGACAGTAGCCTATGGCTACACCTTC. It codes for CASSLGTVAYGYTF. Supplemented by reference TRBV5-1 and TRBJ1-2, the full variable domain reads KAGVTQTPRYLIKTRGQQVTLSCSPISGHRSVSWYQQTPGQGLQFLFEYFSETQRNKGNFPGRFSGRQFSNSRSEMNVSTLELGDSALYLCASSLGTVAYGYTFGSGTRLTVV.

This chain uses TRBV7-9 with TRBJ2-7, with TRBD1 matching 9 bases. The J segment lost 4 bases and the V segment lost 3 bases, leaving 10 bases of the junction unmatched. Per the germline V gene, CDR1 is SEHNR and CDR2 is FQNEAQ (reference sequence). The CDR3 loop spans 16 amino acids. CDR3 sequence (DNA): TGTGCCAGCAGCTTCTCCGGGACAGGGACTTCTTACGAGCAGTACTTC. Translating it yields CASSFSGTGTSYEQYF.

The CDR3 DNA reads TGTGCCAGCAGTTACCGACAGGTGGACTATGGCTACACCTTC. It encodes CASSYRQVDYGYTF. The genes are TRBV6-6 and TRBJ1-2, with D possibly being TRBD1 (6 bases). The germline CDR1 and CDR2 sequences are MNHNY and SVGAGI (reference sequence). V lost 2 bases and J 3 bases, leaving 10 bases between the germline ends. The CDR3 is 14 amino acids.

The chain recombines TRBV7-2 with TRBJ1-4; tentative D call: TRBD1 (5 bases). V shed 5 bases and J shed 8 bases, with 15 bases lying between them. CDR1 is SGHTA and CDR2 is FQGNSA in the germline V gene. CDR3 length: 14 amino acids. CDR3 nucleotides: TGTGCCAGCAGCCCCCCCCTTAGGGGCGAAAAACTGTTTTTT. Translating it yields CASSPPLRGEKLFF.

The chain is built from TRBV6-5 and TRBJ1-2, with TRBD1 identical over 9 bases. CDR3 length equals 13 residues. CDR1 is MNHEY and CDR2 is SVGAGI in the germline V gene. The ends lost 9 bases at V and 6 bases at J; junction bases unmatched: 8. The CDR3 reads CASRDRDRDGYTF. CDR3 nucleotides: TGTGCCAGTAGGGACAGGGATAGGGATGGCTACACCTTC.

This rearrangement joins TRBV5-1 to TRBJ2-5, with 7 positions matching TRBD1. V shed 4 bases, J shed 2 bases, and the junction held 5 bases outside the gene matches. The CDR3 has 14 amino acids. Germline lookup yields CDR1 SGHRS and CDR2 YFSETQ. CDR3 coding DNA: TGCGCCAGCAGCCCCCGGGACAGTCAAGAGACCCAGTACTTC. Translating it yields CASSPRDSQETQYF.

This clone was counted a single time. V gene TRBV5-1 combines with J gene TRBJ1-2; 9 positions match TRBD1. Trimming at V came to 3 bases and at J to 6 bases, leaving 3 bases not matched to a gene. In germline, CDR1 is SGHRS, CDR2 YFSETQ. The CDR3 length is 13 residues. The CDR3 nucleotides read TGCGCCAGCAGCTCTGGGACAGGGCATGGCTACACCTTC. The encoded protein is CASSSGTGHGYTF.

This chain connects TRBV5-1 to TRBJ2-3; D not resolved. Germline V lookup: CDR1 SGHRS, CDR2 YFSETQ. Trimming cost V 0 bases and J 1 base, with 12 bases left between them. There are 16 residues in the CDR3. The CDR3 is CASSLDPESGTDTQYF. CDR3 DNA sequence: TGCGCCAGCAGCTTGGATCCGGAGTCGGGCACAGATACGCAGTATTTT.

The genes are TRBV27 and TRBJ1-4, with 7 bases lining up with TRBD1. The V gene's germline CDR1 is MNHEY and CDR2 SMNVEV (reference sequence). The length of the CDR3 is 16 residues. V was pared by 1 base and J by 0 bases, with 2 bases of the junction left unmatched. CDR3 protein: CASSLFGQATNEKLFF. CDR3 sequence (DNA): TGTGCCAGCAGTTTATTTGGACAGGCAACTAATGAAAAACTGTTTTTT.

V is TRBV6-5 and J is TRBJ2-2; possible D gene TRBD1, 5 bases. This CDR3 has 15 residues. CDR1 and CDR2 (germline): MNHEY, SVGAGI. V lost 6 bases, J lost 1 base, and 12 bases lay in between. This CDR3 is CASRPGQLNTGELFF. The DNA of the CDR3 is TGTGCCAGCAGGCCCGGACAACTGAACACCGGGGAGCTGTTTTTT.

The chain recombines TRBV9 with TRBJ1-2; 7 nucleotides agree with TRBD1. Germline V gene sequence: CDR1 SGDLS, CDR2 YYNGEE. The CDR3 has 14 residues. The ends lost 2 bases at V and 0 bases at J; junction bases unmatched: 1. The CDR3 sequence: CASSVGQANYGYTF. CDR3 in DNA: TGTGCCAGCAGCGTTGGACAGGCTAACTATGGCTACACCTTC.

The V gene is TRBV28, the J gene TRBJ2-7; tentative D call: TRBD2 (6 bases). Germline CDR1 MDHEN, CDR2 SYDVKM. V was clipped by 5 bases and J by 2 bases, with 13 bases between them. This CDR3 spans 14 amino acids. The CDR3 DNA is TGTGCCAGCAGTCCCGAGCGGGCACCCTACGAGCAGTACTTC. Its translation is CASSPERAPYEQYF.

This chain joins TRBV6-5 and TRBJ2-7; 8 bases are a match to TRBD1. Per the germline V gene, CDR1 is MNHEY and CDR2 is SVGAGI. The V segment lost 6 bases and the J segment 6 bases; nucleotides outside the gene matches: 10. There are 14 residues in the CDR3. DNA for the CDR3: TGTGCCAGCAGACGCTCCGGACAGGGCGGCGAGCAGTACTTC. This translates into CASRRSGQGGEQYF.

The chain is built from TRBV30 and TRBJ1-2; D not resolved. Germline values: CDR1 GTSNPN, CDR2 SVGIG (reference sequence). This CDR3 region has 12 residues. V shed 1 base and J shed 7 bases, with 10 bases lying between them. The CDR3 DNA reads TGTGCCTGGAGTGGATCCCACGGTGGCTACACCTTC. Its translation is CAWSGSHGGYTF.

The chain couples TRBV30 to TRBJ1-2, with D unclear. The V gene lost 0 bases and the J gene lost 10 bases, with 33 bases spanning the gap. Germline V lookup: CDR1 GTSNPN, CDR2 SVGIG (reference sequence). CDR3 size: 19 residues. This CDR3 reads CAWSVLRGPSRGDPSDYTF. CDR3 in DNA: TGTGCCTGGAGTGTACTTAGAGGCCCGTCCCGGGGAGACCCCTCAGACTACACCTTC.

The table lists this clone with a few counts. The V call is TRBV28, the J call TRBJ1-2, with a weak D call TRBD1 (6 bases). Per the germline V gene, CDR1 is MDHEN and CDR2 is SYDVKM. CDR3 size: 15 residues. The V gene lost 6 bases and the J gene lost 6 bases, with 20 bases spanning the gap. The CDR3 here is CASSPEQGTLNGYTF. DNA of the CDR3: TGTGCCAGCAGCCCAGAACAGGGAACTTTGAATGGCTACACCTTC.

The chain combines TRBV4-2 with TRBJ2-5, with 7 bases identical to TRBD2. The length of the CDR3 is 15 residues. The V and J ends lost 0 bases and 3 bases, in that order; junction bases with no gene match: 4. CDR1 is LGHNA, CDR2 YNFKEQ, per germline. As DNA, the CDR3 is TGTGCCAGCAGCCAAGAGGGCAGCGGGGAAGAGACCCAGTACTTC. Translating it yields CASSQEGSGEETQYF.

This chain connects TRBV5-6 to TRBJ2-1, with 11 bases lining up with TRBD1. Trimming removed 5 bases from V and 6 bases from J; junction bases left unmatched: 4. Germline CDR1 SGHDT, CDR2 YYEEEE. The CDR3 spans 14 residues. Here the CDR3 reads CASRRTGGFNEQFF. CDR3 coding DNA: TGTGCCAGCAGAAGGACAGGGGGCTTCAATGAGCAGTTCTTC.

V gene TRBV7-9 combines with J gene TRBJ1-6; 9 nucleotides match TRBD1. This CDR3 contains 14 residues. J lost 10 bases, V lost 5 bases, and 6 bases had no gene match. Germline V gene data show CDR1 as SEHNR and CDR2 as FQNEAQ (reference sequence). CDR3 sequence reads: CASSPGQGGSPLHF. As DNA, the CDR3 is TGTGCCAGCAGCCCGGGACAGGGAGGGTCACCCCTCCACTTT.

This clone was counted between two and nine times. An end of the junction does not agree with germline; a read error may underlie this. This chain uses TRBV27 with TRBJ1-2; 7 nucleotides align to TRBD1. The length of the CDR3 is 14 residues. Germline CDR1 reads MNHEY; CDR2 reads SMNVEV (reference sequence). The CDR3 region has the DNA TGTGCCAGCAGTTTTAGGACAGGAAACTATGGCTACCCCTTC. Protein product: CASSFRTGNYGYPF.

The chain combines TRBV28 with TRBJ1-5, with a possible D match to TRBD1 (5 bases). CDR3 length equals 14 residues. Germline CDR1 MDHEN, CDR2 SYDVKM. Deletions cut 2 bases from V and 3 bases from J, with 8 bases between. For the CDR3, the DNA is TGTGCCAGCAGTTTACAGGGCTTCAATCAGCCCCAGCATTTT. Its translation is CASSLQGFNQPQHF.

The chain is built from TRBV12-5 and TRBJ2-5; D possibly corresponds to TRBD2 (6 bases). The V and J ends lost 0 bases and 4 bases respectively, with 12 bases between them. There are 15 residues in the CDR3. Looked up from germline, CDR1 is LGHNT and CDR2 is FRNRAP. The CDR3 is CASGLVLGGGETQYF. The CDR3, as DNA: TGTGCTAGTGGTTTGGTACTCGGGGGAGGAGAGACCCAGTACTTC. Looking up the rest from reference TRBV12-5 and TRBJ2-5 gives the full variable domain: DARVTQTPRHKVTEMGQEVTMRCQPILGHNTVFWYRQTMMQGLELLAYFRNRAPLDDSGMPKDRFSAEMPDATLATLKIQPSEPRDSAVYFCASGLVLGGGETQYFGPGTRLLVL.

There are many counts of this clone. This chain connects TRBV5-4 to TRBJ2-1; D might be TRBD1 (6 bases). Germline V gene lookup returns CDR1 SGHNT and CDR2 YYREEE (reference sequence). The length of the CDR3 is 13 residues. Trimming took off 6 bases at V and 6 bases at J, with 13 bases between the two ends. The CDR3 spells CASNEQGLNEQFF. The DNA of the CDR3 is TGTGCCAGCAACGAACAGGGCCTCAATGAGCAGTTCTTC.

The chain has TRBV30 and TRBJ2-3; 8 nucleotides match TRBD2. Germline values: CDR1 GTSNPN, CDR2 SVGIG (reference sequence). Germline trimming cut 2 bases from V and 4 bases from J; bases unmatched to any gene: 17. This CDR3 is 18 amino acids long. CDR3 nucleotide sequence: TGTGCCTGGAGTCTCGGGGTAGCGGGAAGGAGGGGCGCAGATACGCAGTATTTT. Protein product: CAWSLGVAGRRGADTQYF.

CDR3 region: CASSQEAGIHSPLHF. In DNA, the CDR3 is TGCGCCAGCAGCCAAGAAGCAGGGATCCATTCACCCCTCCACTTT. The V call is TRBV4-1, the J call TRBJ1-6; possible D gene TRBD1, 5 bases. Looked up from germline, CDR1 is MGHRA and CDR2 is YSYEKL. V was clipped by 0 bases and J by 8 bases, with 11 bases between them. The CDR3 is 15 amino acids.